The table lists the clone carrying this T cell receptor beta chain with a count of one. This sample was taken from a study of control samples from healthy donors and cancer patients. Measured with immunoSEQ multiplex PCR; TCRdb has only the in-frame clones, and not every one. The sample yields 60,000 to 75,000 clones, approximately 90% seen once. The CDR3 consists of 16 residues. Germline CDR1 reads SEHNR; CDR2 reads FQNEAQ (reference sequence). V shed 5 bases and J shed 2 bases, with 18 bases lying between them. V is TRBV7-9 and J is TRBJ1-1; TRBD1 is a possible D gene (6 bases). The sequence derives from a man in his 60s with colorectal cancer. Material: PBMCs. Here the CDR3 reads CASSPPGLGANTEAFF. CDR3 nucleotide sequence: TGTGCCAGCAGCCCACCGGGGCTGGGGGCCAACACTGAAGCTTTCTTT.